Each of the 4 T cell receptor beta chains below was sequenced from the same sample in a study of shared clonotypes between healthy human individuals. Clones were read by immunoSEQ multiplex PCR, and TCRdb kept only the in-frame ones, dropping some. The sample records around 990,000 clones, 70% to 85% being singletons. The material sequenced was memory CD4+ T cells from PBMCs. Specified subset: CD45RA-negative fraction. These receptors were obtained from a man between 18 and 35 years old in good health. Some clones in this sample may be carry-over from other donors' samples.

The V and J genes are TRBV7-9 and TRBJ1-2, with TRBD1 as a possible D gene (5 bases). V was shortened by 7 bases and J by 4 bases, with 13 bases between the two germline ends. There are 13 residues in the CDR3. Germline lookup yields CDR1 SEHNR and CDR2 FQNEAQ (reference sequence). CDR3: CASIQGEVYGYTF. CDR3 nucleotides: TGTGCCAGCATCCAAGGGGAGGTCTATGGCTACACCTTC.

The CDR3 sequence: CASSSRTSGSGELFF. The CDR3 DNA follows: TGTGCCAGCAGCTCCCGGACTAGCGGGAGCGGGGAGCTGTTTTTT. The chain carries TRBV7-2 and TRBJ2-2; TRBD2 aligns across 13 bases. With V trimmed by 4 bases and J by 7 bases, 3 bases remained unmatched. Germline loops: CDR1 SGHTA, CDR2 FQGNSA. CDR3 size: 15 residues.

The chain is built from TRBV7-9 and TRBJ2-6; 9 bases are shared with TRBD1. With 3 bases clipped from V and 2 bases from J, the junction kept 2 bases outside the gene matches. This CDR3 contains 16 residues. CDR1 is SEHNR and CDR2 is FQNEAQ in the germline V gene (reference sequence). The CDR3 loop is CASSFRTGAGANVLTF. The DNA for the CDR3 is TGTGCCAGCAGCTTCCGGACAGGGGCTGGGGCCAACGTCCTGACTTTC.

This clone showed up many times. The J gene is TRBJ2-7, the V gene TRBV2, with D perhaps TRBD2 (5 bases). This CDR3 has 13 residues. Per germline, CDR1 SNHLY and CDR2 FYNNEI. The V and J ends lost 8 bases and 3 bases respectively, with 14 bases between them. CDR3 residues: CASLRESGYEQYF. In DNA form, the CDR3 reads TGTGCCAGCCTTAGGGAGTCGGGCTACGAGCAGTACTTC.